These T cell receptor beta chains were read from a single sample in a study of PD-L1 blockade in urothelial cancer. Produced via immunoSEQ multiplex PCR; TCRdb's table is partial and in-frame only. Of around 33,000 clones listed, roughly 82% are singletons. This sample comprised PBMCs, obtained around atezolizumab (anti-PD-L1) treatment. The receptors come from a man aged 55 to 70 with urothelial cancer. Each CDR3 is given without its conserved first and last residue. The order of the fields is V gene, J gene, CDR3 protein.

TRBV6-4,TRBJ1-1,ASSAFHLNTEAF
TRBV7-2,TRBJ2-7,ASSLGKTYEQY
TRBV11-1,TRBJ2-7,ASSAGTGSDEQY
TRBV21-1,TRBJ2-7,ASTAGTV
TRBV6-6,TRBJ1-3,ASRDRGGNTIY
TRBV28,TRBJ2-1,ASRKQTGGAYNEQF
TRBV5-4,TRBJ2-7,ASSQTQINEQY
TRBV5-6,TRBJ1-4,ASSLARGGDNEKLF
TRBV19,TRBJ2-5,ASTPSGPGETQY
TRBV6-5,TRBJ1-1,ASSYSKGVNTEAF
TRBV10-3,TRBJ1-5,AIGTDNQPQH
TRBV7-8,TRBJ2-7,ASSADRGYEQY
TRBV5-1,TRBJ2-7,ASSAGRAYEQY
TRBV27,TRBJ1-2,ASRTGHMGYT
TRBV28,TRBJ2-1,ASRELAGGTYNEQF
TRBV28,TRBJ1-5,ASSLFPGGLNQPQH
TRBV28,TRBJ1-2,ASSVRDRGAAYGYT
TRBV5-1,TRBJ2-7,ASSPTGGPYEQY
TRBV6-6,TRBJ2-3,ASSFLWGVGDTQY
TRBV4-1,TRBJ1-1,ASSRSERNTEAF
TRBV7-3,TRBJ2-1,ASSFETYNEQF
TRBV19,TRBJ2-1,ASTTTPGDPYNEQF
TRBV6-1,.,ASNRVYEQY
TRBV28,TRBJ2-5,ASSLRWQGASQETQY
TRBV13,TRBJ1-1,ASSARTGLNTEAF
TRBV18,TRBJ1-3,ASSPLREVSGNTIY
TRBV19,TRBJ2-3,ASSIQGGGLTDTQY
TRBV9,TRBJ2-2,ASSVAGGQGPGELF
TRBV6-1,TRBJ2-1,ASSPLLAGGGEQF
TRBV7-9,TRBJ2-7,ASSRDKAYEQY
TRBV15,TRBJ2-1,ATSSGYNEQF
TRBV4-1,TRBJ1-4,ASSQEAGPSESEKLF
TRBV6-5,TRBJ1-2,ASSKQGGYGYT
TRBV6-6,TRBJ1-5,ASSPTGPGNQPQH
TRBV7-3,TRBJ1-6,ASSTTGEASPLH
TRBV5-1,TRBJ1-1,ASSPRTGVPMNTEAF
TRBV19,TRBJ2-1,ASSISKEQF
TRBV19,TRBJ2-7,ATSKGVQGEQY
TRBV27,TRBJ2-3,ASTPRWGQSTDTQY
TRBV19,TRBJ1-2,ASSLSREGGYT
TRBV7-9,TRBJ1-1,ASRGEGTEAF
TRBV2,TRBJ2-4,ASSADLKGNIQY
TRBV30,TRBJ1-1,AWGTGIKAF
TRBV28,TRBJ1-4,ASSFAGEDEKLF
TRBV19,TRBJ1-1,ASSPEPWAENTEAF
TRBV2,TRBJ2-1,ASDLGNEQF
TRBV30,TRBJ2-7,AWSGGDREQY
TRBV11-2,TRBJ2-5,ASSPYSGGDQETQY
TRBV19,TRBJ1-2,ASSFRTDGYT
TRBV18,TRBJ1-5,ASSPEFSNQPQH
TRBV2,TRBJ2-6,ASSVTSSGANVLT
TRBV6-1,TRBJ2-5,ASSEAEEETQY
TRBV23-1,TRBJ1-1,ASSQERGNTEAF
TRBV27,TRBJ1-5,ASSLDRGQPQH
TRBV6-1,TRBJ2-5,ASSEVPTGETQY
TRBV30,TRBJ1-4,AWSKEGAEKLF
TRBV5-1,TRBJ1-1,ASSDTGPSKVTF